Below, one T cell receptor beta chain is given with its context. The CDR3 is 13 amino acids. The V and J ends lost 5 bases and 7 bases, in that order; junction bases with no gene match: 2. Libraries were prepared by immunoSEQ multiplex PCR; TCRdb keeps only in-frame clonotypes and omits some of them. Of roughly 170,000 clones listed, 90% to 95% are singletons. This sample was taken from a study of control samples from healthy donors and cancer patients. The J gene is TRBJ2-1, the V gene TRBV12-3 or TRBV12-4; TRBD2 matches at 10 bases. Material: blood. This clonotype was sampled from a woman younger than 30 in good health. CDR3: CASSAGLANEQFF. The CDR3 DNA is TGTGCCAGCAGTGCGGGACTAGCGAATGAGCAGTTCTTC.